These 26 T cell receptor beta chains originate from one sample sequenced in a study of blood T cell repertoires in COVID-19. Some clones are missing from TCRdb's copy, which holds only in-frame ones; the method was immunoSEQ multiplex PCR. The sample consists of approximately 130,000 clones, around 86% of them appearing once. The sequencing input was peripheral blood. All receptors derive from a woman between 45 and 60 years old who had recovered from COVID-19.

This clone was seen once. Written as DNA, the CDR3 is TGTGCCAGCAGCTTAAGGGCTGGCACAGATACGCAGTATTTT. This encodes CASSLRAGTDTQYF. The chain has TRBV7-3 and TRBJ2-3; D is unresolved. The CDR3 runs 14 residues. The ends were cut back, 1 base at V and 1 base at J, with 6 bases in the middle. From germline, CDR1 is SGHTA and CDR2 FQGTGA.

This clone was seen once. Here the CDR3 reads CATSDPTGQAPVNEQFF. CDR3 DNA sequence: TGTGCCACCAGTGACCCAACGGGACAGGCCCCCGTCAATGAGCAGTTCTTC. The chain joins TRBV24-1 to TRBJ2-1; TRBD1 matches 8 bases. Trimming cost V 4 bases and J 6 bases; bases outside gene matches: 13. The CDR3 spans 17 residues. Germline V gene data show CDR1 as KGHDR and CDR2 as SFDVKD.

This rearrangement joins TRBV13 to TRBJ2-2; no definite D call. Germline CDR1 PRHDT, CDR2 FYEKMQ (reference sequence). This CDR3 comprises 12 residues. The V end lost 3 bases, the J end lost 6 bases, and 5 bases lay between the germline ends. Here the CDR3 reads CASSFAAGELFF. CDR3 nucleotide sequence: TGTGCCAGCAGCTTTGCGGCCGGGGAGCTGTTTTTT.

V is TRBV5-1 and J is TRBJ2-1; 13 positions match TRBD2. The CDR3 is 15 residues long. Germline CDR1 and CDR2: SGHRS and YFSETQ. J gave up 13 bases and V 4 bases, and 11 bases lay outside the gene matches. In nucleotides, the CDR3 is TGCGCCAGCAGCCTGGGGGCGACTAGCGGGGGGACACAGTTCTTC. Encoded protein: CASSLGATSGGTQFF.

This chain connects TRBV29-1 to TRBJ1-1; 7 bases fit TRBD1. This CDR3 is 13 amino acids long. Germline values: CDR1 SQVTM, CDR2 ANQGSEA. Trimming at V came to 6 bases and at J to 4 bases, leaving 8 bases not matched to a gene. This chain's CDR3 is CSVRQGYGTEAFF. CDR3 bases: TGCAGCGTAAGACAGGGATACGGCACTGAAGCTTTCTTT.

This clone was counted only a few times. The chain joins TRBV19 to TRBJ1-6; a weak D match, TRBD1 (5 bases). The CDR3 covers 12 residues. With 5 bases removed from V and 9 bases from J, the gap between germline ends came to 8 bases. The germline V gene encodes CDR1 LNHDA and CDR2 SQIVND (reference sequence). As DNA, the CDR3 is TGTGCCAGTAGTCGACAGAGTTCACCCCTCCACTTT. Translated, it gives CASSRQSSPLHF.

The rearrangement uses TRBV5-4 and TRBJ2-2; 9 bases are a match to TRBD1. V trimming: 4 bases; J trimming: 4 bases; junction bases outside the gene matches: 8. Germline V gene lookup returns CDR1 SGHNT and CDR2 YYREEE (reference sequence). This CDR3 contains 16 residues. The CDR3 sequence: CASSPPGQGGTGELFF. CDR3 in DNA: TGTGCCAGCAGCCCGCCGGGACAGGGAGGCACCGGGGAGCTGTTTTTT.

The V call is TRBV19, the J call TRBJ2-7, with 8 bases aligning to TRBD1. This CDR3 region has 15 residues. The ends lost 5 bases at V and 4 bases at J; junction bases unmatched: 10. Germline V lookup: CDR1 LNHDA, CDR2 SQIVND (reference sequence). CDR3 bases: TGTGCCAGTAGTTTAAGACAGGGGATGGGTTACGAGCAGTACTTC. Amino acid sequence: CASSLRQGMGYEQYF.

The chain joins TRBV7-8 to TRBJ2-3; 11 nucleotides line up with TRBD2. The CDR3 totals 15 residues. V trimming: 5 bases; J trimming: 7 bases; junction bases outside the gene matches: 8. Germline CDR1 SGHVS, CDR2 FQNEAQ. The CDR3 spells CASSPTSGTTYTQYF. CDR3 coding DNA: TGTGCCAGCAGCCCGACTAGCGGGACAACATATACGCAGTATTTT.

The genes are TRBV6-1 and TRBJ1-1, with D perhaps matching TRBD1 (5 bases). Trimming pared 3 bases from V and 3 bases from J, leaving 8 bases between. The CDR3 length is 13 residues. Germline values: CDR1 MNHNS, CDR2 SASEGT. The CDR3 DNA reads TGTGCCAGCAGTGATGACAGATACACTGAAGCTTTCTTT. Translated: CASSDDRYTEAFF.

V gene TRBV7-2 combines with J gene TRBJ1-2, with a tentative D call TRBD1 (6 bases). V lost 8 bases and J lost 8, with 27 bases in between. CDR3 length: 16 amino acids. Germline-derived CDR1 and CDR2 are SGHTA and FQGNSA. CDR3 sequence reads: CASPLWGVGRGYGYTF. The CDR3 DNA is TGTGCCAGCCCTTTATGGGGAGTGGGCAGGGGCTACGGCTACACCTTC.

This clone appeared a single time. The chain is built from TRBV11-2 and TRBJ1-6, with D perhaps TRBD1 (5 bases). The germline V gene encodes CDR1 SGHAT and CDR2 FQNNGV. Trimming cost V 4 bases and J 4 bases, with 11 bases left between them. The CDR3 extends over 15 amino acids. This chain's CDR3 is CASSSSGNYNSPLHF. CDR3 DNA: TGTGCCAGCAGCTCCTCAGGGAATTATAATTCACCCCTCCACTTT.

Only one count was recorded for this clone. The CDR3 reads CASGFLTGGVHLFTDTQYF. The CDR3 DNA reads TGTGCTAGTGGTTTTTTAACCGGGGGGGTGCATCTCTTCACAGATACGCAGTATTTT. The chain carries TRBV12-5 and TRBJ2-3; 8 bases are shared with TRBD2. Looked up from germline, CDR1 is LGHNT and CDR2 is FRNRAP. Unmatched junction bases numbered 16, after V lost 3 bases and J lost 2 bases. This CDR3 contains 19 residues.

The chain combines TRBV2 with TRBJ2-1, with 7 bases aligning to TRBD1. The CDR3 is 17 amino acids. J lost 2 bases, V lost 3 bases, and 10 bases had no gene match. CDR1 and CDR2 from the germline V gene are SNHLY and FYNNEI. CDR3 sequence: CASSETGWGTTYNEQFF. CDR3 DNA: TGTGCCAGCAGTGAGACAGGGTGGGGGACCACCTACAATGAGCAGTTCTTC.

The rearrangement links TRBV12-3 or TRBV12-4 to TRBJ1-1; no firm D call. Between the trimmed V and J ends, which lost 3 bases and 5 bases, there was a span of 7 bases. The CDR3 sequence is 12 residues long. This CDR3 is CASSFLGTEAFF. In DNA form, the CDR3 reads TGTGCCAGCAGTTTTCTCGGGACTGAAGCTTTCTTT.

This chain joins TRBV6-5 and TRBJ2-3; TRBD1 matches at 11 bases. Germline V gives CDR1 MNHEY, CDR2 SVGAGI. CDR3 length: 16 amino acids. The junction had 6 bases not matched to a gene; V was cut back by 2 bases and J by 5 bases. For the CDR3, the DNA is TGTGCCAGCAGTTACCAAGGACAGGGGGCTGAAGATACGCAGTATTTT. It is translated as CASSYQGQGAEDTQYF.

The rearrangement joins TRBV7-8 to TRBJ2-1; 11 bases fit TRBD2. V was clipped by 5 bases and J by 2 bases; unmatched bases: 11. Germline V gives CDR1 SGHVS, CDR2 FQNEAQ. This CDR3 region has 18 residues. The CDR3 nucleotides read TGTGCCAGCAGCCCGCCGTCCTTACTAGCGGGAGCCTACAATGAGCAGTTCTTC. Residues: CASSPPSLLAGAYNEQFF.

The genes are TRBV9 and TRBJ2-6, with TRBD1 matching 8 bases. CDR3 length: 18 residues. After removal of 4 bases from V and 1 base from J, the junction contained 10 bases not matched to a gene. Looked up from germline, CDR1 is SGDLS and CDR2 is YYNGEE. CDR3 nucleotide sequence: TGTGCCAGCAGCCCAGGGGGCCTCGCACAATCTGGGGCCAACGTCCTGACTTTC. Protein: CASSPGGLAQSGANVLTF. The full variable domain, its missing parts supplied by reference TRBV9 and TRBJ2-6, is DSGVTQTPKHLITATGQRVTLRCSPRSGDLSVYWYQQSLDQGLQFLIQYYNGEERAKGNILERFSAQQFPDLHSELNLSSLELGDSALYFCASSPGGLAQSGANVLTFGAGSRLTVL.

The chain carries TRBV9 and TRBJ2-2; 8 bases align to TRBD2. V lost 0 bases, J lost 4 bases, and 5 bases stayed unmatched. The CDR3 covers 16 residues. Germline CDR1 SGDLS, CDR2 YYNGEE. CDR3 protein: CASSVGAGEFTGELFF. CDR3 sequence (DNA): TGTGCCAGCAGCGTAGGAGCGGGGGAGTTCACCGGGGAGCTGTTTTTT. The entire variable domain, with the rest obtained from reference TRBV9 and TRBJ2-2, is as follows: DSGVTQTPKHLITATGQRVTLRCSPRSGDLSVYWYQQSLDQGLQFLIQYYNGEERAKGNILERFSAQQFPDLHSELNLSSLELGDSALYFCASSVGAGEFTGELFFGEGSRLTVL.

The chain employs TRBV14 and TRBJ1-2, with a weak D call TRBD1 (5 bases). The CDR3 contains 15 residues. Germline CDR1 SGHDN, CDR2 FVKESK. Trimming removed 5 bases from V and 5 bases from J, with 18 bases in between. CDR3 residues: CASSVGHPRMYGYTF. The CDR3, as DNA: TGTGCCAGCAGCGTCGGACACCCCAGAATGTATGGCTACACCTTC.

This chain joins TRBV29-1 and TRBJ2-5; TRBD2 matches 8 bases. The CDR3 consists of 12 residues. With V trimmed by 4 bases and J by 4 bases, 2 bases remained unmatched. CDR1 is SQVTM and CDR2 is ANQGSEA in the germline V gene. This CDR3 is CSVGGLGETQYF. DNA of the CDR3: TGCAGCGTTGGGGGACTAGGAGAGACCCAGTACTTC. The complete variable domain, with remaining parts taken from reference TRBV29-1 and TRBJ2-5, reads SAVISQKPSRDICQRGTSLTIQCQVDSQVTMMFWYRQQPGQSLTLIATANQGSEATYESGFVIDKFPISRPNLTFSTLTVSNMSPEDSSIYLCSVGGLGETQYFGPGTRLLVL.

The rearrangement uses TRBV7-2 and TRBJ2-7; 11 bases agree with TRBD1. The CDR3 has 15 residues. The V gene end was trimmed by 2 bases and the J gene end by 3 bases; junction bases not matched to a gene: 3. CDR1 and CDR2 from the germline V gene are SGHTA and FQGNSA. The CDR3 DNA follows: TGTGCCAGCAGCTTATGGACAGGGGGCCTCTACGAGCAGTACTTC. It translates to CASSLWTGGLYEQYF.

The chain links TRBV23-1 to TRBJ2-2, with TRBD2 matching 7 bases. TRBV23-1 is recorded as an ORF, its role being uncertain. J lost 6 bases, V lost 6 bases, and 7 bases had no gene match. CDR3 length: 14 amino acids. CDR3 nucleotide sequence: TGCGCCAGCAGCCCCACTAGCGTAGCCGGGGAGCTGTTTTTT. Translation: CASSPTSVAGELFF.

The chain has TRBV6-4 and TRBJ2-1, with 8 bases fitting TRBD1. V shed 6 bases and J 9 bases; nucleotides not matched to a gene: 7. The length of the CDR3 is 13 residues. Germline lookup yields CDR1 MRHNA and CDR2 SNTAGT. The CDR3 loop reads CASSQLQGGEQFF. CDR3 DNA: TGTGCCAGCAGCCAACTACAGGGGGGTGAGCAGTTCTTC.

The J gene is TRBJ1-1, the V gene TRBV10-3; unclear D gene. The V gene's germline CDR1 is ENHRY and CDR2 SYGVKD. V lost 5 bases and J 1 base, leaving 8 bases between the germline ends. This CDR3 has 13 residues. As DNA, the CDR3 is TGTGCCATCAGTCCGCCTAAGAACACTGAAGCTTTCTTT. Protein: CAISPPKNTEAFF.

This clone appeared a single time. The chain joins TRBV7-9 to TRBJ1-2; 8 bases map to TRBD1. The CDR3 length is 13 residues. The germline V gene encodes CDR1 SEHNR and CDR2 FQNEAQ (reference sequence). V lost 6 bases and J lost 5; bases outside the gene matches: 5. As DNA, the CDR3 is TGTGCCAGCAGATCGGACAGGGAGTATGGCTACACCTTC. Amino acid sequence: CASRSDREYGYTF.